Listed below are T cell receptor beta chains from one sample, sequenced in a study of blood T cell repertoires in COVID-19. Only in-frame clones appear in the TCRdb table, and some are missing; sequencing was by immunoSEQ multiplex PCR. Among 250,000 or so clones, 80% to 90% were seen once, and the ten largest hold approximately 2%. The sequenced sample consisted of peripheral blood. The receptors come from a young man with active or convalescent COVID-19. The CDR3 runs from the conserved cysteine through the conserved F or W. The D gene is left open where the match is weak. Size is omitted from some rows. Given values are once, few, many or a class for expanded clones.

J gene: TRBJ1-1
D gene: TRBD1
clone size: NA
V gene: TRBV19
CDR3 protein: CASSTISGMTGDEAFF
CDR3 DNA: TGTGCCAGTAGTACAATATCAGGAATGACAGGGGATGAAGCTTTCTTT

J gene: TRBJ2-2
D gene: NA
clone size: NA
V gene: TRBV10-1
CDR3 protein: CASSELTNTGELFF
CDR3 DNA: TGCGCCAGCAGTGAACTAACGAACACCGGGGAGCTGTTTTTT

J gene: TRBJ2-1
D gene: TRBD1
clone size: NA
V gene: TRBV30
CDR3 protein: CAWRGTGYNEQFF
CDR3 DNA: TGTGCCTGGAGAGGGACAGGGTATAATGAGCAGTTCTTC

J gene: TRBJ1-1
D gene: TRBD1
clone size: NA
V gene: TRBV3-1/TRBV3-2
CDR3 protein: CASSQAGGATEAFF
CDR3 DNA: TGTGCCAGCAGCCAAGCAGGGGGTGCCACTGAAGCTTTCTTT

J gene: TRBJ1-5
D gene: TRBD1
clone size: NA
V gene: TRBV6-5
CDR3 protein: CASRPGTVLNQPQHF
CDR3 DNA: TGTGCCAGCAGGCCCGGGACAGTACTCAATCAGCCCCAGCATTTT

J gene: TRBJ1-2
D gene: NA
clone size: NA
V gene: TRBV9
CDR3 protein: CASSGTRFGYTF
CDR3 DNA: TGTGCCAGCAGCGGGACACGGTTTGGCTACACCTTC

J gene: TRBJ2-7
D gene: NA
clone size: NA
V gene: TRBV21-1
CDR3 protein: CASSPARNYEQYF
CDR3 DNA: TGTGCCAGCAGCCCCGCCAGGAACTACGAGCAGTACTTC

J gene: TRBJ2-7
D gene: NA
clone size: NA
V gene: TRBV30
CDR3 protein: CAWSGGTATYEQYF
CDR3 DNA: TGTGCCTGGAGTGGCGGGACCGCTACCTACGAGCAGTACTTC

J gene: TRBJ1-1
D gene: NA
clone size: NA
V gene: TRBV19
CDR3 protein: CASSMVGGGTEAFF
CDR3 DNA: TGTGCCAGTAGTATGGTTGGGGGCGGAACTGAAGCTTTCTTT

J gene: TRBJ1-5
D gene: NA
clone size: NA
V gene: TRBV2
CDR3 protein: CASSQGYSNQPQHF
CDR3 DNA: TGTGCCAGCAGTCAGGGTTATAGCAATCAGCCCCAGCATTTT

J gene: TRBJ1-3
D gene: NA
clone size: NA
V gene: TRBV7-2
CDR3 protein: CASSLVGGNSGNTIYF
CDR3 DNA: TGTGCCAGCAGCTTAGTTGGGGGGAACTCTGGAAACACCATATATTTT

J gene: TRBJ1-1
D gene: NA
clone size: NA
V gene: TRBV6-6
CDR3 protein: CASSYSSGHTEAFF
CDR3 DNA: TGTGCCAGCAGTTACTCGTCAGGGCACACTGAAGCTTTCTTT

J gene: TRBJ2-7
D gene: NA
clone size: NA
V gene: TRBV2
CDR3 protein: CASRTAFPDYEQYF
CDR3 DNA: TGTGCCAGCAGGACAGCGTTCCCAGACTACGAGCAGTACTTC

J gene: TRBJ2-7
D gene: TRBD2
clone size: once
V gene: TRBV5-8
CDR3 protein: CASSYSGGYEQYF
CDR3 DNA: TGTGCCAGCAGCTATAGCGGGGGCTACGAGCAGTACTTC

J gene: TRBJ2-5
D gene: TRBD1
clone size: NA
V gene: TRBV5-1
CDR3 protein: CASSLDRAQETQYF
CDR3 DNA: TGCGCCAGCAGCTTAGACAGGGCCCAAGAGACCCAGTACTTC

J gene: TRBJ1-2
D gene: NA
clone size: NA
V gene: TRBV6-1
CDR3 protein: CASSEGPAPNYGYTF
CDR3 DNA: TGTGCCAGCAGTGAAGGGCCAGCGCCGAACTATGGCTACACCTTC

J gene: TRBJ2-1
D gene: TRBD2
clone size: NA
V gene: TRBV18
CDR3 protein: CASSETSGGGYNEQFF
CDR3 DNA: TGTGCCAGCTCAGAAACTAGCGGGGGGGGATACAATGAGCAGTTCTTC

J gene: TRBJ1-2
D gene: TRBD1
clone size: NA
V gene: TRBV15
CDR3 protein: CATSRDSFYGYTF
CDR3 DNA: TGTGCCACCAGCCGGGACAGTTTCTATGGCTACACCTTC

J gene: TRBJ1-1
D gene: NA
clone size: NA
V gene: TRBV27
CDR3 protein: CASSLSSGGFAEAFF
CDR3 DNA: TGTGCCAGCAGTCTTTCCTCGGGCGGGTTCGCTGAAGCTTTCTTT

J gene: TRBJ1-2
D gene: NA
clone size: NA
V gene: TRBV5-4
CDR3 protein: CARGGGGVSYGYTF
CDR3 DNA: TGTGCCCGCGGGGGCGGGGGGGTATCTTATGGCTACACCTTC

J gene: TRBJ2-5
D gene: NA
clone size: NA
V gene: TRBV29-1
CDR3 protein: CSSRIWGGPPETQYF
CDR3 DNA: TGCAGCTCACGAATCTGGGGGGGCCCCCCAGAGACCCAGTACTTC

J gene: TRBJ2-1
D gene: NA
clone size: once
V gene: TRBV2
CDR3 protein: CASSVQWGANNEQFF
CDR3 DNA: TGTGCCAGCAGTGTTCAATGGGGAGCGAACAATGAGCAGTTCTTC

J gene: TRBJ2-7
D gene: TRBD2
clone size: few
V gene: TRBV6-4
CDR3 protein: CASSDLSVDGGGQVHEQYF
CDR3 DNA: TGTGCCAGCAGTGACCTTAGCGTAGACGGCGGGGGTCAGGTCCACGAGCAGTACTTC

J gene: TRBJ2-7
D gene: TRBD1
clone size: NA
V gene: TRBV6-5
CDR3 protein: CASKQRDRRSYEQYF
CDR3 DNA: TGTGCCAGCAAACAGAGGGACAGGCGATCCTACGAGCAGTACTTC

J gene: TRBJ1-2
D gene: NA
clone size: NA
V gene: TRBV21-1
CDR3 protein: CASSKGQGCCGYTF
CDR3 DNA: TGTGCCAGCAGCAAAGGACAGGGGTGCTGCGGCTACACCTTC

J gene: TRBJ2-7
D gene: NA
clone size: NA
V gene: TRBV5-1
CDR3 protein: CASSLVGGHEQYF
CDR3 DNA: TGCGCCAGCAGCTTGGTCGGGGGGCACGAGCAGTACTTC

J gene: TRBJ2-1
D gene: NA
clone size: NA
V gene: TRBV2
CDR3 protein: CASSRSWSTNNEQFF
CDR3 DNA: TGTGCCAGCAGTCGTTCCTGGAGCACAAACAATGAGCAGTTCTTC

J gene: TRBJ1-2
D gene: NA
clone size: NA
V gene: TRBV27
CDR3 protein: CASSFQGPGPGNGYTF
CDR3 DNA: TGTGCCAGCAGTTTTCAAGGGCCCGGACCAGGGAATGGCTACACCTTC

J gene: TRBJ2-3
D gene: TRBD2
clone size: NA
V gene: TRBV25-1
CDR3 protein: CASIYSERGGTDTQYF
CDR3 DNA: TGTGCCAGCATCTACTCAGAGCGGGGTGGAACAGATACGCAGTATTTT

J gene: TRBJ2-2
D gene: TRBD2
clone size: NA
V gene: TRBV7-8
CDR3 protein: CASSPLLAGGVGELFF
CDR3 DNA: TGTGCCAGCAGCCCGCTGCTAGCGGGGGGAGTCGGGGAGCTGTTTTTT

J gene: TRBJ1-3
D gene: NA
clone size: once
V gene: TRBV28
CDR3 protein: CASSQLGNTIYF
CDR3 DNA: TGTGCCAGCAGTCAACTTGGAAACACCATATATTTT

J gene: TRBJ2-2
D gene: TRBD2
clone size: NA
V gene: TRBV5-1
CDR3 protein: CASSLLAGTGELFF
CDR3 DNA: TGCGCCAGCAGCTTACTAGCGGGCACCGGGGAGCTGTTTTTT

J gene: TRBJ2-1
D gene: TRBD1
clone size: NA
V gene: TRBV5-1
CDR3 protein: CASSAGRRGGGYNEQFF
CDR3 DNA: TGCGCCAGCAGCGCCGGCCGTCGAGGGGGCGGCTACAATGAGCAGTTCTTC

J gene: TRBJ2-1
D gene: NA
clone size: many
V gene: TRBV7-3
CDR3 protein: CASSLRGTSYNEQFF
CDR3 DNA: TGTGCCAGCAGCTTACGGGGGACCTCCTACAATGAGCAGTTCTTC

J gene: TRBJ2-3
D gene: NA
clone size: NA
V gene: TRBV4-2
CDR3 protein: CASSQERGESTDTQYF
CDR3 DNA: TGTGCCAGCAGCCAAGAACGGGGAGAGAGCACAGATACGCAGTATTTT

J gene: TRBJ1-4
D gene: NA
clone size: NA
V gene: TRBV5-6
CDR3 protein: CASSGLRDTLFF
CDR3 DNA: TGTGCCAGCAGCGGACTCCGGGACACGCTGTTTTTT

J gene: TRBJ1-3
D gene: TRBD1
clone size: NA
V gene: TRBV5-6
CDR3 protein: CASSPDRGGPGNTIYF
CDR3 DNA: TGTGCCAGCAGCCCGGACAGGGGGGGCCCTGGAAACACCATATATTTT

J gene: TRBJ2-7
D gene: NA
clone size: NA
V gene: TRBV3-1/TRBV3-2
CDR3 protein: CASSQDSPFEQYF
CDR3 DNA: TGTGCCAGCAGCCAAGATAGTCCTTTCGAGCAGTACTTC

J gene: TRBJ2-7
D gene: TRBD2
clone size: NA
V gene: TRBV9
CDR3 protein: CASSVGGKGGDEQYF
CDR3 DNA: TGTGCCAGCAGCGTAGGGGGTAAGGGAGGGGACGAGCAGTACTTC

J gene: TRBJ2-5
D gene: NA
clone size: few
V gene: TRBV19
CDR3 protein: CASSWDTSTETQYF
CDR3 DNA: TGTGCCAGTAGTTGGGACACTTCCACGGAGACCCAGTACTTC

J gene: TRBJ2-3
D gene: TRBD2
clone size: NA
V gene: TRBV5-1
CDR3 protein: CASTFGGGPPDTQYF
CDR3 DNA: TGCGCCAGCACCTTCGGGGGGGGGCCCCCAGATACGCAGTATTTT

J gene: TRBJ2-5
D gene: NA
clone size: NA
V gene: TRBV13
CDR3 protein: CASSLIDGNAVETQYF
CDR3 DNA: TGTGCCAGCAGCTTAATAGACGGTAACGCGGTAGAGACCCAGTACTTC

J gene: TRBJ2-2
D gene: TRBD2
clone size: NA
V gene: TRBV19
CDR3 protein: CASNAGLAGGPFNSGELFF
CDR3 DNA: TGTGCCTCGAACGCTGGACTAGCGGGGGGGCCGTTTAATTCCGGGGAGCTGTTTTTT

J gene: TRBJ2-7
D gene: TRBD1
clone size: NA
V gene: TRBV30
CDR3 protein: CAWTGGNEQYF
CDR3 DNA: TGTGCCTGGACAGGGGGCAACGAGCAGTACTTC

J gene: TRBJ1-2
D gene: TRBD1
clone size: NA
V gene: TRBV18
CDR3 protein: CASSPGTGGVLGYTF
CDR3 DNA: TGTGCCAGCTCACCCGGGACAGGGGGAGTTTTGGGCTACACCTTC

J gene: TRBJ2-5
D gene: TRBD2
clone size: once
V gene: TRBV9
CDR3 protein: CASSGTTSGGAETQYF
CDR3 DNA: TGTGCCAGCAGCGGAACGACTAGCGGGGGCGCGGAGACCCAGTACTTC

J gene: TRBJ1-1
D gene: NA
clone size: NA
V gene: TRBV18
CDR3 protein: CASSPGGLERFVGMTEAFF
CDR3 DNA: TGTGCCAGCTCACCCGGCGGCTTGGAGAGATTTGTCGGTATGACTGAAGCTTTCTTT

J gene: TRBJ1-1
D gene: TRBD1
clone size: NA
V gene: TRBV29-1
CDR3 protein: CSVDPRGQPNTEAFF
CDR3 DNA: TGCAGCGTAGACCCCCGGGGACAGCCGAACACTGAAGCTTTCTTT

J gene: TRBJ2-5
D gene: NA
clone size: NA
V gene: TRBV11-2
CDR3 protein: CASRPSLQETQYF
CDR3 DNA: TGTGCCAGCAGGCCAAGCCTCCAAGAGACCCAGTACTTC

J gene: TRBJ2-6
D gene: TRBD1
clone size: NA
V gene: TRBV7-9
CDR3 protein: CASSLPRGQTSGANVLTF
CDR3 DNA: TGTGCCAGCAGCTTACCCAGGGGGCAGACGTCTGGGGCCAACGTCCTGACTTTC

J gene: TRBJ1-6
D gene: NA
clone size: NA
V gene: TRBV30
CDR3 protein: CASSGNRNSPLHF
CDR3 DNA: TGTGCCTCTTCAGGGAATCGCAATTCACCCCTCCACTTT

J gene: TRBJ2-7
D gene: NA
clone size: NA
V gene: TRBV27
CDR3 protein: CASSPRDGIDYEQYF
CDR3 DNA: TGTGCCAGCAGTCCGCGGGACGGGATTGACTACGAGCAGTACTTC

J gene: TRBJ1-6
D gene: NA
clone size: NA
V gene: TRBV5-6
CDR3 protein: CASSLFSSGSFFNSPLHF
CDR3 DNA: TGTGCCAGCAGCTTGTTTTCGTCAGGGTCGTTTTTTAATTCACCCCTCCACTTT

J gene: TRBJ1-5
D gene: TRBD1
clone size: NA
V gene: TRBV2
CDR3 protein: CASSETGGGLQPQHF
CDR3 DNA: TGTGCCAGCAGCGAAACAGGGGGCGGTTTACAGCCCCAGCATTTT